This passage covers 9 T cell receptor beta chains from one sample sequenced in a study of Ad26.COV2.S vaccination and SARS-CoV-2 variants. Sample treatment: some 20 received Ad26.COV2.S at low or high dose, single or two shots; about 5 received placebo; per-sample allocation not given. Day 63 after the first injection of vaccine or placebo was the sampling time. Only in-frame clones appear in the TCRdb table, and some are missing; sequencing was by immunoSEQ multiplex PCR. In the table there are some 350,000 clones, roughly 84% of which are singletons. Here the sequenced sample was peripheral blood, taken in a trial of Ad26.COV2.S vaccine versus placebo. All receptors come from a person aged 18-60 years who received the Ad26.COV2.S COVID-19 vaccine or a placebo.

The chain links TRBV18 to TRBJ2-1; 9 nucleotides match TRBD2. CDR3 length: 15 amino acids. Germline loops: CDR1 KGHSH, CDR2 LQKENI. V lost 0 bases to trimming and J lost 10 bases; unmatched junction nucleotides: 7. CDR3 amino acids: CASSPPAGGPLEQFF. The CDR3 nucleotides read TGTGCCAGCTCACCACCTGCGGGGGGGCCGCTGGAGCAGTTCTTC.

The V call is TRBV5-1, the J call TRBJ2-2, with 8 bases matching TRBD1. CDR3 length equals 15 residues. Per germline, CDR1 SGHRS and CDR2 YFSETQ. The V segment lost 7 bases and the J segment 6 bases; nucleotides outside the gene matches: 11. The CDR3 protein is CASGEDRASPGELFF. The CDR3 nucleotides are TGCGCCAGCGGCGAGGACAGGGCAAGCCCCGGGGAGCTGTTTTTT. Drawing the rest from reference TRBV5-1 and TRBJ2-2, the complete variable domain is KAGVTQTPRYLIKTRGQQVTLSCSPISGHRSVSWYQQTPGQGLQFLFEYFSETQRNKGNFPGRFSGRQFSNSRSEMNVSTLELGDSALYLCASGEDRASPGELFFGEGSRLTVL.

The chain uses TRBV10-1 and TRBJ2-7; D is undetermined. V was shortened by 0 bases and J by 0 bases, with 3 bases between the two germline ends. The CDR3 sequence is 13 residues long. Germline CDR1 reads WNHNN; CDR2 reads SYGVQD (reference sequence). The CDR3 loop is CASSESISYEQYF. The CDR3 nucleotides read TGCGCCAGCAGTGAGTCGATCTCCTACGAGCAGTACTTC.

About this clone: Germline is not matched at one junction end, which may reflect a read error. The V call is TRBV9, the J call TRBJ2-1; 7 bases agree with TRBD2. CDR3 length: 16 residues. In germline, CDR1 is SGDLS, CDR2 YYNGEE. The CDR3 protein is CASSVVVTGGVERMVF. The CDR3 bases are TGTGCCAGCAGCGTAGTGGTCACTGGGGGGGTAGAACGTATGGTCTTC.

The rearrangement joins TRBV14 to TRBJ1-1; D not certain. The CDR3 extends over 14 amino acids. Trimming cost V 4 bases and J 10 bases, with 19 bases left between them. Germline values: CDR1 SGHDN, CDR2 FVKESK. DNA of the CDR3: TGTGCCAGCAGCCTAGGTCCAACCAACGGTCGAGCTTTCTTT. As protein: CASSLGPTNGRAFF.

CDR3 amino acids: CASSPWTVNTEAFF. In DNA form, the CDR3 reads TGTGCCAGCAGCCCTTGGACAGTTAACACTGAAGCTTTCTTT. This rearrangement joins TRBV7-9 to TRBJ1-1, with D tentatively TRBD1 (6 bases). Between the trimmed V and J ends, which lost 5 bases and 2 bases, there was a span of 12 bases. Germline V gives CDR1 SEHNR, CDR2 FQNEAQ (reference sequence). The CDR3 loop spans 14 amino acids.

The gene calls are TRBV29-1 and TRBJ2-5; D might be TRBD1 (5 bases). This CDR3 has 13 amino acids. Germline values: CDR1 SQVTM, CDR2 ANQGSEA. Trimming removed 6 bases at V and 3 bases at J, with 14 bases between. CDR3 loop: CSVISTVEETQYF. CDR3 nucleotides: TGCAGCGTGATATCGACAGTTGAAGAGACCCAGTACTTC.

The rearrangement joins TRBV19 to TRBJ2-1; TRBD2 matches 11 bases. This CDR3 region has 17 residues. Unmatched junction bases numbered 7, after V lost 2 bases and J lost 4 bases. CDR1 and CDR2 from the germline V gene are LNHDA and SQIVND (reference sequence). The CDR3 loop is CASSIWASGGIYNEQFF. The CDR3 DNA reads as TGTGCCAGTAGTATATGGGCTAGCGGGGGGATTTACAATGAGCAGTTCTTC.

The chain recombines TRBV7-9 with TRBJ1-1, with 8 bases lining up with TRBD1. CDR1 is SEHNR, CDR2 FQNEAQ, per germline (reference sequence). The CDR3 consists of 17 residues. V lost 1 base to trimming and J lost 5 bases; unmatched junction nucleotides: 12. Here the CDR3 DNA reads TGTGCCAGCAGCTTAGTTGGGACAGGACTCCTGGGGACTGAAGCTTTCTTT. Its protein product is CASSLVGTGLLGTEAFF. Based on the CDR3 plus reference TRBV7-9 and TRBJ1-1, the full variable domain is DTGVSQNPRHKITKRGQNVTFRCDPISEHNRLYWYRQTLGQGPEFLTYFQNEAQLEKSRLLSDRFSAERPKGSFSTLEIQRTEQGDSAMYLCASSLVGTGLLGTEAFFGQGTRLTVV.